These 10 T cell receptor beta chains share one sample of origin, sequenced in a study of blood T cell repertoires in COVID-19. Measured with immunoSEQ multiplex PCR; TCRdb has only the in-frame clones, and not every one. Of some 97,000 clones in the sample, around four fifths were seen once. The sample was peripheral blood. These receptors were taken from a woman aged 65 to 85 with acute or convalescent COVID-19.

The rearrangement joins TRBV5-1 to TRBJ2-3; 10 bases align to TRBD2. Trimming cost V 3 bases and J 1 base; bases outside gene matches: 5. CDR1 and CDR2 from the germline V gene are SGHRS and YFSETQ. This CDR3 is 16 amino acids long. CDR3 bases: TGCGCCAGCAGCTCCCCCCTAGCGGGGGGCACAGATACGCAGTATTTT. This codes for CASSSPLAGGTDTQYF.

This clone showed up just a few times. V is TRBV5-1 and J is TRBJ2-1; D uncertain. This CDR3 has 14 residues. Germline lookup yields CDR1 SGHRS and CDR2 YFSETQ. Trimming pared 4 bases from V and 4 bases from J, leaving 12 bases between. CDR3 in amino acids: CASSRPPLYNEQFF. Here the CDR3 DNA reads TGCGCCAGCAGCCGCCCCCCACTTTACAATGAGCAGTTCTTC.

The chain uses TRBV9 and TRBJ1-1; perhaps TRBD1 as D (6 bases). Trimming took off 5 bases at V and 5 bases at J, with 16 bases between the two ends. Germline lookup yields CDR1 SGDLS and CDR2 YYNGEE. The CDR3 covers 14 residues. In DNA, the CDR3 is TGTGCCAGCAGGCTTGACTCAGGGGAAACTGAAGCTTTCTTT. This sequence encodes CASRLDSGETEAFF. Looking up the rest from reference TRBV9 and TRBJ1-1 gives the full variable domain: DSGVTQTPKHLITATGQRVTLRCSPRSGDLSVYWYQQSLDQGLQFLIQYYNGEERAKGNILERFSAQQFPDLHSELNLSSLELGDSALYFCASRLDSGETEAFFGQGTRLTVV.

The gene calls are TRBV3-1 (or the pseudogene TRBV3-2) and TRBJ2-6; 7 positions agree with TRBD2. Germline lookup yields CDR1 LGHDT and CDR2 YNNKEL (reference sequence). The CDR3 is made up of 16 amino acids. J was trimmed by 0 bases and V by 4 bases; bases with no gene match: 3. The CDR3 reads CASSPPGGSGANVLTF. For the CDR3, the DNA is TGTGCCAGCAGCCCCCCGGGGGGCTCTGGGGCCAACGTCCTGACTTTC.

The J gene is TRBJ2-3, the V gene TRBV4-1, with D perhaps TRBD2 (6 bases). CDR3 length: 15 residues. Trimming took 8 bases from V and 0 from J, leaving 15 bases between them. Germline loops: CDR1 MGHRA, CDR2 YSYEKL. The CDR3 DNA sequence: TGCGCCAGCGGGGTACGGGACTCAAGCACAGATACGCAGTATTTT. Translating it yields CASGVRDSSTDTQYF.

The genes are TRBV19 and TRBJ1-2, with 7 bases identical to TRBD1. V lost 4 bases, J lost 6 bases, and 8 bases stayed unmatched. This CDR3 region has 14 residues. Germline loops: CDR1 LNHDA, CDR2 SQIVND (reference sequence). CDR3 DNA sequence: TGTGCCAGTAGTACCCTCCCCGGGACAGATGGCTACACCTTC. Protein product: CASSTLPGTDGYTF.

The chain is built from TRBV19 and TRBJ2-5, with D tentatively TRBD1 (5 bases). Germline V lookup: CDR1 LNHDA, CDR2 SQIVND (reference sequence). Trimming pared 2 bases from V and 5 bases from J, leaving 12 bases between. The CDR3 consists of 14 residues. CDR3 DNA sequence: TGTGCCAGTAGTATACCAGGGTTCTCGGAGACCCAGTACTTC. Translating gives CASSIPGFSETQYF.

The chain uses TRBV7-2 and TRBJ2-2; 13 bases line up with TRBD2. The CDR3 consists of 18 residues. Germline CDR1 and CDR2: SGHTA and FQGNSA. V shed 5 bases, J shed 0 bases, and the junction held 6 bases outside the gene matches. The CDR3 DNA follows: TGTGCCAGCAGCCGGACTAGCGGGGGCTATTCGAACACCGGGGAGCTGTTTTTT. This translates into CASSRTSGGYSNTGELFF.

CDR3: CASSLSLNTEAFF. The CDR3 DNA is TGTGCCAGCTCCTTGTCTCTGAACACTGAAGCTTTCTTT. This sequence joins TRBV3-1 (or the pseudogene TRBV3-2) and TRBJ1-1; D is unclear. The germline gives CDR1 LGHDT, CDR2 YNNKEL (reference sequence). The CDR3 has 13 amino acids. The germline V and J ends were trimmed by 8 bases and 0 bases, with 10 bases remaining between them.

V and J are TRBV24-1 and TRBJ2-3; no reliable D call. Trimming stripped 6 bases from V and 4 bases from J, with 7 bases between. CDR1 KGHDR and CDR2 SFDVKD come from the germline V gene. The CDR3 is made up of 12 amino acids. The CDR3 DNA sequence: TGTGCCACCAGTTACGGGTCAGATACGCAGTATTTT. Translation gives CATSYGSDTQYF.